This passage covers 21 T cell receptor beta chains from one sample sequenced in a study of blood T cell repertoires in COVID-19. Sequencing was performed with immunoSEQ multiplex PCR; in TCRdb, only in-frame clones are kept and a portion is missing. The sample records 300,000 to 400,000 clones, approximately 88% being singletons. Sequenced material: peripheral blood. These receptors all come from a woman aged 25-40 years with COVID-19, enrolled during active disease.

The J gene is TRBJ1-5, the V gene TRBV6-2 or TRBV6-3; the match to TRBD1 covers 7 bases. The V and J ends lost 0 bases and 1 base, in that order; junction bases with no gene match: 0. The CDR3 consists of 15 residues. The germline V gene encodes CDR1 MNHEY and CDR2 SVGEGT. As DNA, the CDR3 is TGTGCCAGCAGTTACTCGGGACAGAGCAATCAGCCCCAGCATTTT. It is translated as CASSYSGQSNQPQHF.

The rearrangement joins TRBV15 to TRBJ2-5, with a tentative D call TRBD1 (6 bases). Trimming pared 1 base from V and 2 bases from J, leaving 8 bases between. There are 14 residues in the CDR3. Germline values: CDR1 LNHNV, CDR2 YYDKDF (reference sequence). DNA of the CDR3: TGTGCCACCAGCAGAGCGGACAGACAAGAGACCCAGTACTTC. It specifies CATSRADRQETQYF.

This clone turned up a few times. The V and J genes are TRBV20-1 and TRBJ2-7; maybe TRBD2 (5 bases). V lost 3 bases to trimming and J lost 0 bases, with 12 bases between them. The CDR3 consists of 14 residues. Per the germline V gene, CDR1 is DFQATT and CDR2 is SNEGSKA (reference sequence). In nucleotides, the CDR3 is TGCAGTGCTAGTGAGGGCGGGTTCTCCTACGAGCAGTACTTC. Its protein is CSASEGGFSYEQYF.

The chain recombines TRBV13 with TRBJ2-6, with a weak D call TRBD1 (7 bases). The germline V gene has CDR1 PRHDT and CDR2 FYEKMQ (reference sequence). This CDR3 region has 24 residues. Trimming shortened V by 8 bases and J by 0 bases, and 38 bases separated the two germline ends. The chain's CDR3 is CASPLGRDSFFPPRVLSGANVLTF. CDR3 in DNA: TGTGCCAGCCCCTTAGGGCGGGACAGTTTTTTCCCGCCCCGCGTACTCTCTGGGGCCAACGTCCTGACTTTC.

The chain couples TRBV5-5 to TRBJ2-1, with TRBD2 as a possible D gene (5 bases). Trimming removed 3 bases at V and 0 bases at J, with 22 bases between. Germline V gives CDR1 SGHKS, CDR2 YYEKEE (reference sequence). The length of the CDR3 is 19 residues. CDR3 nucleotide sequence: TGTGCCAGCAGCTACCCCTATATCAGGAGGACCAGCTCCTACAATGAGCAGTTCTTC. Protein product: CASSYPYIRRTSSYNEQFF.

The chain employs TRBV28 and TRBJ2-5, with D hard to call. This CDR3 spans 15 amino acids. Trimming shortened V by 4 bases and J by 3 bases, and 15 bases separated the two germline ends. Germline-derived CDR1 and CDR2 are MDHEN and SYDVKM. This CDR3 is CASSSAEIPKETQYF. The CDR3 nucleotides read TGTGCCAGCAGTTCGGCGGAGATTCCTAAAGAGACCCAGTACTTC.

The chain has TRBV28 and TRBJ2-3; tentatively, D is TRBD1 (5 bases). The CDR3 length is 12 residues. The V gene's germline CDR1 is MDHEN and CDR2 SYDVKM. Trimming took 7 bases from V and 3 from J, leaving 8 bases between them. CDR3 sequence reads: CASMAGTDTQYF. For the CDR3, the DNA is TGTGCCAGCATGGCAGGGACAGATACGCAGTATTTT. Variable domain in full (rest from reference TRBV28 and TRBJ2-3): DVKVTQSSRYLVKRTGEKVFLECVQDMDHENMFWYRQDPGLGLRLIYFSYDVKMKEKGDIPEGYSVSREKKERFSLILESASTNQTSMYLCASMAGTDTQYFGPGTRLTVL.

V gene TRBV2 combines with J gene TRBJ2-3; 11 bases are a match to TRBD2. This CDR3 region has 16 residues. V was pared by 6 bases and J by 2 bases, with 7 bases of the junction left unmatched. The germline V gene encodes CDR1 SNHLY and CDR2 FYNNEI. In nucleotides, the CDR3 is TGTGCCAGCAGGAGGGGACTAGCGGAATCCACAGATACGCAGTATTTT. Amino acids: CASRRGLAESTDTQYF.

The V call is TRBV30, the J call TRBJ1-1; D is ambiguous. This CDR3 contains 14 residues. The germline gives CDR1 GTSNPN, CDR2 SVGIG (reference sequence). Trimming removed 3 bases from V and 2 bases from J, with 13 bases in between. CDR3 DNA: TGTGCCTGGAGAGCAACCGGGAGTAACACTGAAGCTTTCTTT. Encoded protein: CAWRATGSNTEAFF.

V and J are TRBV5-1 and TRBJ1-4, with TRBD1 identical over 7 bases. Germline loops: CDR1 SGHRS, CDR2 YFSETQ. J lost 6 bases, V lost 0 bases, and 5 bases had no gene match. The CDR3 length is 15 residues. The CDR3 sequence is CASSLERGPYEKLFF. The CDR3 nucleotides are TGCGCCAGCAGCTTGGAGAGGGGGCCCTATGAAAAACTGTTTTTT.

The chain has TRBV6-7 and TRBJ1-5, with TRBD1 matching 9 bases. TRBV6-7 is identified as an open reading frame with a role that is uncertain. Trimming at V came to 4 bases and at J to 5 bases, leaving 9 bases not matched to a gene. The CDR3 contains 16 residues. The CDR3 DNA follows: TGTGCCAGCAGTTCCGGACAGGGGTTATTCGATCAGCCCCAGCATTTT. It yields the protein CASSSGQGLFDQPQHF.

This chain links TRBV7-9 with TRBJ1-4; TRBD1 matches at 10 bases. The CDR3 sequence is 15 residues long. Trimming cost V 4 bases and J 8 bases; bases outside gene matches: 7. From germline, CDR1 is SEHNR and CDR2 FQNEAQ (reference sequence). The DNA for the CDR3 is TGTGCCAGCAGCTCCCGAGACAGGGGGCAAGAAAAACTGTTTTTT. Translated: CASSSRDRGQEKLFF.

The DNA of the CDR3 is TGTGCCAGCAGCCTCCCGGGACTAGCGGGAGTCACCGGGGAGCTGTTTTTT. Its protein is CASSLPGLAGVTGELFF. The chain has TRBV14 and TRBJ2-2; 14 bases are a match to TRBD2. V dropped 4 bases and J dropped 4; count of bases not matched to a gene: 5. Germline CDR1 SGHDN, CDR2 FVKESK. The CDR3 totals 17 residues.

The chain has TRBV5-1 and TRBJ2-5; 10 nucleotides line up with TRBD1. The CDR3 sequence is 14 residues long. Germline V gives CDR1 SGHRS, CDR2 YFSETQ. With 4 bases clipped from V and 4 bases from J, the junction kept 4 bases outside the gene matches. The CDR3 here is CASSPGTGAETQYF. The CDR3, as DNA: TGCGCCAGCAGCCCTGGGACAGGGGCAGAGACCCAGTACTTC.

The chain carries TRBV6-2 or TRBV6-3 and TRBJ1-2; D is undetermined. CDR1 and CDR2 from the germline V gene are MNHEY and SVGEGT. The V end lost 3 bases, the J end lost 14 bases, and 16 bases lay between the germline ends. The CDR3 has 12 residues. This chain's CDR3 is CASSYSVGFYTF. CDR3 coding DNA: TGTGCCAGCAGTTATTCGGTGGGCTTTTATACCTTC.

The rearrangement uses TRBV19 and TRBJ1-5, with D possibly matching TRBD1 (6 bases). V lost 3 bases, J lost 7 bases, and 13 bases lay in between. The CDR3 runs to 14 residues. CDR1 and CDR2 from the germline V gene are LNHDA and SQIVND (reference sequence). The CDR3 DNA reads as TGTGCCAGTAGTATGGGGGCTACAAACCAGCCCCAGCATTTT. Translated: CASSMGATNQPQHF.

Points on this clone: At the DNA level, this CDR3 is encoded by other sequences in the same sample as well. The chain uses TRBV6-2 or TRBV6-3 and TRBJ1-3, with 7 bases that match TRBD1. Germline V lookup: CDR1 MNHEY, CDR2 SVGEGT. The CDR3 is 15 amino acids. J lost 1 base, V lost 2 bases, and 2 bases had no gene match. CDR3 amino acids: CASSYPTGSGNTIYF. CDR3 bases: TGTGCCAGCAGTTACCCGACAGGGTCTGGAAACACCATATATTTT.

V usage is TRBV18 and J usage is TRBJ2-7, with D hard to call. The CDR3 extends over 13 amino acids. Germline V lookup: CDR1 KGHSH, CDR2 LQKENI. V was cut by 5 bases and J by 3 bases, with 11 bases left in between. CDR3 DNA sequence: TGTGCCAGCTCATCAAGACAAGACTACGAGCAGTACGTC. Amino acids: CASSSRQDYEQYV.

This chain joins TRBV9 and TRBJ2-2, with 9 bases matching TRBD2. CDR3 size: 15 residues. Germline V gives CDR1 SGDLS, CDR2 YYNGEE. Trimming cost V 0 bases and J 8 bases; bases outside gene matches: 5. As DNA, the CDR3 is TGTGCCAGCAGCGTAGGGGGTAGCGGGAGAGGGGAGCTGTTTTTT. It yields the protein CASSVGGSGRGELFF.

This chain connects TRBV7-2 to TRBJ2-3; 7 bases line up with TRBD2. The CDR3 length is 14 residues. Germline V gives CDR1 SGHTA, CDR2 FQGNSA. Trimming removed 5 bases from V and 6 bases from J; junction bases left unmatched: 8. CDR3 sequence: CASSPPGLIDTQYF. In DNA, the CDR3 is TGTGCCAGCAGCCCTCCGGGACTAATTGATACGCAGTATTTT. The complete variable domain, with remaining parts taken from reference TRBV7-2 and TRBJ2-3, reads GAGVSQSPSNKVTEKGKDVELRCDPISGHTALYWYRQSLGQGLEFLIYFQGNSAPDKSGLPSDRFSAERTGGSVSTLTIQRTQQEDSAVYLCASSPPGLIDTQYFGPGTRLTVL.

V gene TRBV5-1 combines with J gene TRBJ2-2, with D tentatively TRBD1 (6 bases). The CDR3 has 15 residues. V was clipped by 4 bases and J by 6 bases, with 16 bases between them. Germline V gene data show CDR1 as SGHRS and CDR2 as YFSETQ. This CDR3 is CASSDRDTTAGELFF. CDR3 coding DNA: TGCGCCAGCAGCGACCGGGACACGACCGCCGGGGAGCTGTTTTTT.